The 23 T cell receptor delta chains in this list originate from one sample, sequenced in a study of gamma-delta T cells after stem cell transplantation. TCRdb made new clone calls on the RT-PCR reads using CATT. This sample has about 1,300 delta-chain clones, with roughly 5.2% found just once. The sequencing sample was made of gamma-delta T cells. Source of these receptors: a human donor. It is not recorded whose cells these are; they may come from a transplant donor.

With regard to this clone: TCRdb pairs this DNA with a much larger clone's protein that differs at residue 11, likely a read error; the protein shown was translated from the DNA. J is TRDJ1 and V is TRDV1; maybe TRDD3 (5 bases). The germline CDR1 and CDR2 sequences are TSWWSYY and QGS. There are 15 residues in the CDR3. The CDR3 nucleotides are TGTGCTCTTGGTGCGTGGGTGGGGCACACCGGTAAACTCATCTTT. This encodes CALGAWVGHTGKLIF.

This clone was detected only a few times. This likely stems from a read error, as it lies one base from a far larger clone. The chain joins TRDV2 to TRDJ1; 9 bases fit TRDD3. This CDR3 comprises 18 residues. Trimming cost V 3 bases and J 0 bases; bases outside gene matches: 13. Germline CDR1 is GEAIGNYY and CDR2 is EKD. As DNA, the CDR3 is TGTGCCTGTGACGGTGTACTGGGGGACCAAGGGTACACCGATAAACTCATCTTT. Translation gives CACDGVLGDQGYTDKLIF.

With regard to this clone: The TCRdb protein, from a much larger clone, departs from this DNA's translation at residue 6, likely by read error; the protein shown derives from the DNA. The CDR3 loop is CALGEGPGFPDKLIF. The CDR3 DNA sequence: TGTGCTCTTGGGGAGGGTCCGGGGTTCCCCGATAAACTCATCTTT. The gene calls are TRDV1 and TRDJ1; D gene ambiguous. Germline assignment: CDR1 TSWWSYY and CDR2 QGS. This CDR3 contains 15 residues. V was trimmed by 3 bases and J by 3 bases, leaving 14 bases between them.

This clone was seen a handful of times. A far larger clone differs by one base, so this is likely a read error. In DNA, the CDR3 is TGTGCCTGTGACACCGTATTACTGGGGGATACGCGAGCCTGGGACACCCGACAGATGTTTTTC. Its protein product is CACDTVLLGDTRAWDTRQMFF. The V gene is TRDV2, the J gene TRDJ3, with 13 bases lining up with TRDD3. V shed 0 bases, J shed 2 bases, and the junction held 9 bases outside the gene matches. CDR1 and CDR2 (germline): GEAIGNYY, EKD. The CDR3 runs to 21 residues.

Worth noting for this clone: It differs at one base from a far larger clone, so likely a read error. Other DNA variants within this sample encode the same CDR3. V gene TRDV2 combines with J gene TRDJ1; D perhaps matches TRDD3 (6 bases). V dropped 5 bases and J dropped 2 bases, with 32 bases sitting between them. CDR3 length: 20 amino acids. Germline assignment: CDR1 GEAIGNYY and CDR2 EKD. DNA of the CDR3: TGTGCCTGTGGACGTGGTGGGGGCCCGATCCCTCGTTACCCAACCGATAAACTCATCTTT. Amino acid sequence: CACGRGGGPIPRYPTDKLIF.

As to this clone: It is likely a read error: a sequence one base away is far more abundant. Additional DNA sequences in this sample encode the identical CDR3. The chain has TRDV1 and TRDJ1; no firm D call. The CDR3 spans 11 residues. Germline V gene sequence: CDR1 TSWWSYY, CDR2 QGS. This CDR3 is CALGGTDKLIF. CDR3 bases: TGCGCTCTTGGTGGTACCGATAAACTCATCTTT.

There are a few counts of this clone. The protein that TCRdb holds for this DNA derives from a much larger clone and differs from the translated DNA at residue 3, which likely indicates a read error; the protein shown here is translated from the DNA. V usage is TRDV2 and J usage is TRDJ1; D remains unclear. This CDR3 is built from 15 residues. CDR1 is GEAIGNYY and CDR2 is EKD in the germline V gene. The CDR3 spells CAGDTVGGYTDKLIF. The CDR3 region has the DNA TGTGCCGGTGACACCGTGGGAGGATACACCGATAAACTCATCTTT.

This clone was counted only a few times. This DNA's translation differs at residue 11 from TCRdb's protein, which comes from a much larger clone; a read error is likely, and the protein shown is translated from the DNA. The V call is TRDV2, the J call TRDJ1; D remains unclear. Germline V gene data show CDR1 as GEAIGNYY and CDR2 as EKD. The CDR3 extends over 15 amino acids. CDR3 in DNA: TGTGCCTGTGACACCGTCGGGGCTAACACCAATAAACTCATCTTT. Amino acid sequence: CACDTVGANTNKLIF.

There are a few counts of this clone. This may be a read error: a much more frequent sequence differs by one nucleotide. This sample also contains other DNA sequences that code for the same CDR3. The V call is TRDV1, the J call TRDJ1; 12 bases map to TRDD3. CDR1 TSWWSYY and CDR2 QGS come from the germline V gene. The CDR3 spans 22 residues. With V trimmed by 4 bases and J by 0 bases, 21 bases remained unmatched. CDR3 residues: CALGVFHSHTGGYKKHTDKLIF. As DNA, the CDR3 is TGTGCTCTTGGGGTATTCCATTCTCATACTGGGGGATACAAAAAGCACACCGATAAACTCATCTTT.

The table lists this clone with a few counts. A read error is likely here: a far larger clone is one base away. The V and J genes are TRAV29/DV5 and TRDJ1; 8 bases align to TRDD3. CDR1 is NSMFDY and CDR2 is ISSIKDK in the germline V gene. The length of the CDR3 is 16 residues. CDR3 amino acids: CAASAWGIPNTGKLIF. CDR3 sequence (DNA): TGTGCAGCAAGCGCGTGGGGGATCCCCAACACCGGTAAACTCATCTTT.

This clone turned up a few times. A far more abundant clone sits one base away, making this likely a read error. The genes are TRDV2 and TRDJ1; TRDD3 matches 8 bases. The germline CDR1 and CDR2 sequences are GEAIGNYY and EKD. The length of the CDR3 is 15 residues. This chain's CDR3 is CACDTLGAPTDKPIF. The CDR3 bases are TGTGCCTGTGACACACTGGGGGCCCCTACCGATAAACCCATCTTT.

This clone was seen only a few times. This likely stems from a read error, as it lies one base from a far larger clone. Different DNA sequences within this sample yield the same CDR3. J is TRDJ1 and V is TRDV2; D not resolved. The CDR3 sequence is 15 residues long. Germline CDR1 is GEAIGNYY and CDR2 is EKD. V dropped 4 bases and J dropped 0 bases, with 14 bases sitting between them. CDR3 nucleotide sequence: TGTGCCTGTGATACCGTCGGGGCTAACACCGATAAACTCATCTTT. Translating gives CACDTVGANTDKLIF.

This clone was observed a few times. J is TRDJ1 and V is TRDV3, with a possible D match to TRDD3 (10 bases). The V end lost 2 bases, the J end lost 0 bases, and 22 bases lay between the germline ends. The CDR3 loop spans 17 amino acids. Looked up from germline, CDR1 is TVYSNPD and CDR2 is GDNSRS (reference sequence). CDR3 sequence: CAFPFLRTGGYTDKLIF. The CDR3 nucleotides read TGTGCCTTTCCCTTCCTACGTACTGGGGGATACACCGATAAACTCATCTTT.

This clone has more than one count but fewer than ten. This may arise from a read error, as a much more abundant clone is one base away. V usage is TRDV3 and J usage is TRDJ1; 9 bases match TRDD3. J gave up 7 bases and V 1 base, and 31 bases lay outside the gene matches. There are 21 residues in the CDR3. Germline-derived CDR1 and CDR2 are TVYSNPD and GDNSRS (reference sequence). CDR3 residues: CAFNDSAVSRTGGPRGVKLIF. CDR3 coding DNA: TGTGCCTTTAACGATTCTGCCGTCTCTCGTACTGGGGGACCTCGGGGAGTTAAACTCATCTTT.

Comment on this clone: This may arise from a read error, as a much more abundant clone is one base away. Within the sample, other DNA sequences also encode this same CDR3. The rearrangement joins TRDV1 to TRDJ1, with 10 bases matching TRDD3. CDR1 is TSWWSYY, CDR2 QGS, per germline. This CDR3 spans 22 amino acids. The CDR3 spells CALGEPDSYCYWGMPHGCKLIF. The DNA of the CDR3 is TGTGCCCTTGGGGAACCGGATTCCTACTGTTACTGGGGGATGCCACACGGTTGTAAACTCATCTTT.

This clone was found a few times. A read error is likely here: a far larger clone is one base away. Within the sample, other DNA sequences also encode this same CDR3. The V call is TRDV2, the J call TRDJ1, with 9 nucleotides matching TRDD3. Germline V lookup: CDR1 GEAIGNYY, CDR2 EKD. The CDR3 contains 18 residues. The CDR3 coding sequence is TGTGCCTGCGACAGTGTACTGGGGGACCAAGGGTACACCGATAAACTCATCTTT. It encodes CACDSVLGDQGYTDKLIF.

This clone occurred a few times. Translating this DNA gives a protein that differs at residue 7 from the TCRdb one, which belongs to a much larger clone; a read error is likely, and the protein shown is this translation. J is TRDJ1 and V is TRDV2; D remains ambiguous. Looked up from germline, CDR1 is GEAIGNYY and CDR2 is EKD. V was clipped by 0 bases and J by 0 bases, with 10 bases between them. The CDR3 is made up of 15 amino acids. This CDR3 reads CACDTVEGNTDKLIF. The CDR3, as DNA: TGTGCCTGTGACACCGTTGAGGGTAACACCGATAAACTCATCTTT.

This clone is judged large (0.1 to 1%). The sample has other DNA sequences that encode this CDR3 too. The chain links TRDV1 to TRDJ2, with a possible D match to TRDD3 (7 bases). Trimming shortened V by 0 bases and J by 6 bases, and 20 bases separated the two germline ends. The germline V gene encodes CDR1 TSWWSYY and CDR2 QGS. CDR3 length: 18 amino acids. CDR3 sequence reads: CALGELNPTWGKAAQLFF. CDR3 in DNA: TGTGCTCTTGGGGAACTCAATCCTACGTGGGGGAAAGCAGCACAACTCTTCTTT.

This clone is labeled as medium-sized. The chain is built from TRAV29/DV5 and TRDJ1; TRDD3 is a possible D gene (9 bases). The CDR3 is 17 amino acids. Between the trimmed V and J ends, which lost 2 bases and 5 bases, there was a span of 25 bases. Germline lookup yields CDR1 NSMFDY and CDR2 ISSIKDK. The CDR3 nucleotides read TGTGCAGCAAGAGCTCTTCCTACTGCTGGGGGATTGGATAAACTCATCTTT. It encodes CAARALPTAGGLDKLIF.

Worth noting for this clone: A single base is all that separates this from a far larger clone, so a read error is likely. Other DNA sequences in the same sample also yield this CDR3. This chain joins TRDV1 and TRDJ1; TRDD3 is a possible D gene (5 bases). In germline, CDR1 is TSWWSYY, CDR2 QGS. The CDR3 is made up of 14 amino acids. CDR3 in DNA: TGTGCACTTGGGGCGTCCGAGGGGCCCGGCCGCCTCATCTTT. As protein: CALGASEGPGRLIF.

This clone has only a few counts. It is likely a read error: a sequence one base away is far more abundant. This specimen includes other DNA sequences encoding the same CDR3. The chain is built from TRDV2 and TRDJ1, with D maybe TRDD3 (6 bases). Germline V gives CDR1 GEAIGNYY, CDR2 EKD. This CDR3 contains 20 residues. V shed 5 bases and J shed 2 bases, with 32 bases lying between them. The CDR3 region is CACGRGGGPIPRYPTDKLIF. The CDR3 coding sequence is TGTGCCTGTGGTCGTGGTGGGGGCCCAATCCCTCGTTACCCAACCGATAAACTCATCTTT.

Judged by abundance, this clone is large (0.1 to 1%). V is TRDV1 and J is TRDJ1; TRDD3 matches 9 bases. This CDR3 is built from 16 residues. CDR1 and CDR2 from the germline V gene are TSWWSYY and QGS. Trimming cost V 5 bases and J 7 bases; bases outside gene matches: 14. The CDR3 sequence: CALGTYVWGIDGKLIF. DNA of the CDR3: TGTGCTCTTGGGACATACGTATGGGGGATAGACGGTAAACTCATCTTT.

This clone was detected only a few times. With a much larger clone just one base away, this may be a read error. The sample carries other DNA sequences with the same CDR3. The chain employs TRDV1 and TRDJ1; D may be TRDD2 or TRDD3 (7 bases each). The CDR3 has 19 amino acids. In germline, CDR1 is TSWWSYY, CDR2 QGS. As DNA, the CDR3 is TGTGCTCTTGGGGGCGTAGCCCTTCCTGTGGTACTGGGGTTGGGTAAACTCATCTTC. Residues: CALGGVALPVVLGLGKLIF.